The clone carrying this T cell receptor (beta chain) has just a few counts. This sample is part of a study of a mutant IDH1 vaccine in newly diagnosed glioma. Regarding time point: baseline, week 1 (first vaccination visit). As to treatment: pre-vaccination baseline after standard-of-care therapy. Repertoires were generated with immunoSEQ multiplex PCR, while TCRdb's copy carries only in-frame clones and drops some. The repertoire holds tens of thousands of clones, more than 65% seen once, with roughly 8.2% in the top ten. Germline V lookup: CDR1 ENHRY, CDR2 SYGVKD. There are 14 residues in the CDR3. V was clipped by 4 bases and J by 6 bases, with 15 bases between them.

The sequencing used PBMCs, collected from a glioma patient treated with radiotherapy, temozolomide or both. The chain recombines TRBV10-3 with TRBJ1-2, with D perhaps TRBD1 (5 bases). The source of this sequence is a man aged 50 to 60 with glioma. The CDR3 spells CAISGTRDDNGYTF. The CDR3 nucleotides read TGTGCCATCAGTGGGACCCGGGACGACAATGGCTACACCTTC.